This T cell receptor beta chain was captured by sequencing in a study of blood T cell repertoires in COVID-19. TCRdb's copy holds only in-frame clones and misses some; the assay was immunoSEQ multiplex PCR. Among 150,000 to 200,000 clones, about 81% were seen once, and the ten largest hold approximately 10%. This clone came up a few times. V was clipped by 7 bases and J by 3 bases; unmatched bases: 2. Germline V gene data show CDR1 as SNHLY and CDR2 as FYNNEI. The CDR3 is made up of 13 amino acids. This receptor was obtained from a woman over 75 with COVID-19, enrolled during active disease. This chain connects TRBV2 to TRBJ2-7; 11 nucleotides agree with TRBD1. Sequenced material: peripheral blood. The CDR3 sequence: CASKGTGGYEQYF. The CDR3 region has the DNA TGTGCCAGCAAGGGGACAGGGGGCTACGAGCAGTACTTC.